This T cell receptor (beta chain) was sequenced in a study of T cells after yellow fever vaccination. They built TCR cDNA with 5'RACE template switching, a step that put in a universal primer site and UMIs. TCRdb reanalysed the 5' RACE reads using MiXCR and keeps one entry per CDR3 protein. Here the sample spans 400,000 to 650,000 distinct CDR3 sequences, roughly 22% being singletons. V shed 4 bases and J 9 bases; nucleotides not matched to a gene: 12. Per the germline V gene, CDR1 is SGHRS and CDR2 is YFSETQ. CDR3 length: 14 amino acids. A word on this clonotype: The antigen is undetermined.

Study outcomes and limitations: Weaker in magnitude, the secondary response showed a faster peak on day 5 versus 15. Post-booster reappearance was seen for most primary-vaccination clones (about 96% CD4, around 90% CD8). Clonotype sharing between CD4 and CD8 compartments was small.

The receptor was isolated from a man between 18 and 35 years old who received the YFV17D yellow fever vaccine. The specimen was PBMCs, collected approximately 22 days after the first yellow fever vaccination. The chain links TRBV5-1 to TRBJ1-2; 7 bases line up with TRBD1. CDR3 sequence (DNA): TGCGCCAGCAGCCCACAAACCTCGACAGGGAGCTACACCTTC. Translation: CASSPQTSTGSYTF.